The 20 T cell receptor beta chains below all came from one sample that was sequenced in a study of blood T cell repertoires in COVID-19. Some clones are missing from TCRdb's copy, which holds only in-frame ones; the method was immunoSEQ multiplex PCR. This table holds approximately 230,000 clones, about 80% found once. Material for sequencing was peripheral blood. The receptors come from an elderly woman with active or convalescent COVID-19.

The rearrangement joins TRBV10-3 to TRBJ1-2, with TRBD1 matching over 9 bases. V shed 7 bases and J 5 bases; nucleotides not matched to a gene: 8. The germline gives CDR1 ENHRY, CDR2 SYGVKD. This CDR3 spans 14 amino acids. CDR3 in amino acids: CAITSTGGEYGYTF. The DNA for the CDR3 is TGTGCCATCACCTCGACAGGGGGGGAGTATGGCTACACCTTC.

The V and J genes are TRBV6-5 and TRBJ1-6; no definite D call. The CDR3 has 12 amino acids. V gave up 10 bases and J gave up 13 bases, with 17 bases separating them. In germline, CDR1 is MNHEY, CDR2 SVGAGI. The CDR3 protein is CATYTLSGPLHF. CDR3 DNA: TGTGCCACCTATACGCTAAGCGGGCCCCTCCACTTT.

The chain links TRBV25-1 to TRBJ1-3, with D perhaps TRBD1 (5 bases). The germline V gene encodes CDR1 MGHDK and CDR2 SYGVNS. The CDR3 runs 15 residues. V was pared by 2 bases and J by 2 bases, with 10 bases between. The CDR3 coding sequence is TGTGCCAGCAGTGAAGCTGGGGCTCCTGGAAACACCATATATTTT. Its protein product is CASSEAGAPGNTIYF.

The chain couples TRBV27 to TRBJ1-2; D is undetermined. Trimming stripped 5 bases from V and 5 bases from J, with 18 bases between. This CDR3 comprises 15 residues. CDR1 and CDR2 (germline): MNHEY, SMNVEV (reference sequence). The DNA of the CDR3 is TGTGCCAGCAGTCCCTCTTCCGGTTTCTCTTATGGCTACACCTTC. Translating it yields CASSPSSGFSYGYTF.

The CDR3 here is CATSVQGNEQFF. CDR3 bases: TGTGCCACCAGTGTCCAGGGCAATGAGCAGTTCTTC. The rearrangement joins TRBV24-1 to TRBJ2-1; D may be TRBD1 (5 bases). From germline, CDR1 is KGHDR and CDR2 SFDVKD. The V end was cut by 5 bases, the J end by 6 bases, with 7 bases between. CDR3 size: 12 residues.

The gene calls are TRBV6-1 and TRBJ1-1, with D possibly TRBD1 on 6 matching bases. This CDR3 is 13 amino acids long. Germline V gene lookup returns CDR1 MNHNS and CDR2 SASEGT. Trimming cost V 3 bases and J 6 bases, with 11 bases left between them. In nucleotides, the CDR3 is TGTGCCAGCAGTGATAGGGGGGGGTCTGAAGCTTTCTTT. This gives the protein CASSDRGGSEAFF.

V gene TRBV28 combines with J gene TRBJ1-3, with D tentatively TRBD1 (6 bases). From germline, CDR1 is MDHEN and CDR2 SYDVKM. This CDR3 is 13 amino acids long. The V gene lost 8 bases and the J gene lost 2 bases, with 10 bases spanning the gap. CDR3 sequence (DNA): TGTGCCAGCGCAACAGGGCCTGGAAACACCATATATTTT. This translates into CASATGPGNTIYF.

The chain carries TRBV9 and TRBJ1-4; D is uncertain. The V and J ends lost 0 bases and 7 bases respectively, with 16 bases between them. Germline V lookup: CDR1 SGDLS, CDR2 YYNGEE. The CDR3 is 16 residues long. CDR3: CASSVGGAPSLEKLFF. The CDR3 bases are TGTGCCAGCAGCGTAGGTGGAGCCCCGAGCCTTGAAAAACTGTTTTTT. The variable domain in full, with the rest retrieved from reference TRBV9 and TRBJ1-4, is DSGVTQTPKHLITATGQRVTLRCSPRSGDLSVYWYQQSLDQGLQFLIQYYNGEERAKGNILERFSAQQFPDLHSELNLSSLELGDSALYFCASSVGGAPSLEKLFFGSGTQLSVL.

V is TRBV3-1 (or the pseudogene TRBV3-2) and J is TRBJ2-5, with TRBD2 matching over 11 bases. The junction had 12 bases not matched to a gene; V was cut back by 4 bases and J by 2 bases. CDR1 and CDR2 (germline): LGHDT, YNNKEL (reference sequence). The CDR3 is 18 residues long. The CDR3 DNA reads as TGTGCCAGCAGCCGTTCCCCACGCCGACTAGCGGGACAAGAGACCCAGTACTTC. As protein: CASSRSPRRLAGQETQYF.

The genes are TRBV6-6 and TRBJ2-7; D call uncertain. Trimming took off 6 bases at V and 5 bases at J, with 14 bases between the two ends. Germline CDR1 reads MNHNY; CDR2 reads SVGAGI (reference sequence). This CDR3 region has 13 residues. The DNA for the CDR3 is TGTGCCAGCAGCGCTCTGAGTCGGGACGAGCAGTACTTC. This codes for CASSALSRDEQYF.

The CDR3 nucleotides are TGTGCCAGCAGCTTAGGTGGGACAGGGCCCCGGAGATCACCCCTCCACTTT. Protein product: CASSLGGTGPRRSPLHF. The rearrangement joins TRBV7-9 to TRBJ1-6; 9 bases align to TRBD1. With 1 base clipped from V and 10 bases from J, the junction kept 11 bases outside the gene matches. The CDR3 covers 17 residues. Germline CDR1 reads SEHNR; CDR2 reads FQNEAQ (reference sequence).

The chain uses TRBV6-6 and TRBJ1-1; 10 bases line up with TRBD1. Germline lookup yields CDR1 MNHNY and CDR2 SVGAGI (reference sequence). V trimming: 7 bases; J trimming: 7 bases; junction bases outside the gene matches: 12. This CDR3 is 15 amino acids long. The CDR3 is CASTARYRDRGEAFF. The CDR3 bases are TGTGCCAGCACCGCACGCTACAGGGACAGGGGTGAAGCTTTCTTT.

This rearrangement joins TRBV27 to TRBJ1-2; 10 nucleotides match TRBD1. The CDR3 extends over 14 amino acids. J was trimmed by 6 bases and V by 2 bases; bases with no gene match: 3. Germline V gives CDR1 MNHEY, CDR2 SMNVEV (reference sequence). This CDR3 is CASSLTGTGDGYTF. Here the CDR3 DNA reads TGTGCCAGCAGTTTAACCGGGACAGGGGATGGCTACACCTTC.

The CDR3 DNA follows: TGTGCCAGCAGCCTAGGACAAGATAATTCACCCCTCCACTTT. This gives the protein CASSLGQDNSPLHF. The chain is built from TRBV7-9 and TRBJ1-6; tentative D call: TRBD1 (5 bases). The V and J ends lost 5 bases and 5 bases respectively, with 10 bases between them. The germline gives CDR1 SEHNR, CDR2 FQNEAQ (reference sequence). There are 14 residues in the CDR3.

Comment on this clone: The junction and the germline gene differ at one end; a read error may be behind it. This chain links TRBV7-7 with TRBJ2-3, with 7 nucleotides matching TRBD1. Germline V gene data show CDR1 as SSHAT and CDR2 as FNYEAQ (reference sequence). This CDR3 is built from 14 residues. The CDR3 region is CASSLGTAVDRQYF. The CDR3 nucleotides are TGTGCTAGCAGCTTAGGGACAGCGGTGGATAGGCAGTATTTT.

This rearrangement joins TRBV11-2 to TRBJ2-3; TRBD2 agrees at 14 bases. This CDR3 contains 18 residues. CDR1 SGHAT and CDR2 FQNNGV come from the germline V gene. V lost 1 base and J lost 2; bases outside the gene matches: 5. The DNA for the CDR3 is TGTGCCAGCAGCTTAGGACTAGCGGGAGGGCCCCTCACAGATACGCAGTATTTT. Amino acid sequence: CASSLGLAGGPLTDTQYF.

The chain couples TRBV15 to TRBJ2-5, with D possibly matching TRBD2 (6 bases). Germline lookup yields CDR1 LNHNV and CDR2 YYDKDF (reference sequence). Trimming took off 4 bases at V and 3 bases at J, with 12 bases between the two ends. The CDR3 totals 14 residues. The CDR3 DNA reads as TGTGCCACCAGCATCGGCGGGACGAAAGAGACCCAGTACTTC. Amino acid sequence: CATSIGGTKETQYF.

V gene TRBV20-1 combines with J gene TRBJ1-2; possibly TRBD1 for D (6 bases). The CDR3 length is 11 residues. Germline CDR1 and CDR2: DFQATT and SNEGSKA (reference sequence). V lost 8 bases to trimming and J lost 4 bases, with 11 bases between them. Here the CDR3 reads CSPGQSYGYTF. The CDR3 nucleotides read TGCAGTCCTGGACAGTCCTATGGCTACACCTTC.

The gene calls are TRBV5-1 and TRBJ1-1; D not certain. The CDR3 totals 14 residues. Germline V CDR1 and CDR2: SGHRS, YFSETQ. Between the trimmed V and J ends, which lost 1 base and 1 base, there was a span of 8 bases. The CDR3 region has the DNA TGCGCCAGCAGCTTGTATCCGGGGAACACTGAAGCTTTCTTT. Encoded protein: CASSLYPGNTEAFF.

The J gene is TRBJ1-6, the V gene TRBV18; D uncertain. The CDR3 has 16 residues. The germline V gene has CDR1 KGHSH and CDR2 LQKENI. The V end lost 3 bases, the J end lost 7 bases, and 16 bases lay between the germline ends. The CDR3 DNA reads TGTGCCAGCTCACCCACTCCTACAACAGCAAATTCACCCCTCCACTTT. It translates to CASSPTPTTANSPLHF.